Reported below is one TCR beta chain. This record belongs to a study of cytomegalovirus exposure and HLA in healthy donors. Overall study context: Earlier results showed 120 million or so unique TCR beta sequences derived from roughly 180 million T cells. Samples from HLA-typed donors yielded about 85 million unique TCRs in an early data release.

The study ran its PCR with 60 Vbeta and 13 Jbeta primers. Sequenced by immunoSEQ multiplex PCR; TCRdb stores in-frame clones only, minus some. The sample lists fewer than 150,000 clones, about 79% occurring once. The V gene end was trimmed by 4 bases and the J gene end by 2 bases; junction bases not matched to a gene: 5. This CDR3 has 15 amino acids. From germline, CDR1 is SGHTA and CDR2 FQGNSA. This chain links TRBV7-2 with TRBJ2-7; 10 positions match TRBD1. The sequenced sample consisted of PBMCs. This TCR was sampled from a woman under 30 in good health and CMV-seronegative. The CDR3 sequence is CASSSPDRGPYEQYF. The CDR3 DNA sequence: TGTGCCAGCAGCTCCCCAGACAGGGGGCCCTACGAGCAGTACTTC.